A single sample is the source of the 23 T cell receptor beta chains below, sequenced in a study of identical twins. MiXCR, run by TCRdb on the 5' RACE reads, gives a single entry per CDR3 protein. The sample contains around 510,000 distinct CDR3 sequences, more than 13% of which appear only once. In addition, the sample was reused for a study of yellow fever vaccine responses in identical twins.

Sequencing was carried out using CD4+ T cells sorted from blood. These receptors were taken from a woman aged 18-29 years in good health.

This clonotype was detected a few times. The CDR3 sequence is CSATDRRGNTEAFF. The DNA of the CDR3 is TGCAGTGCGACTGACAGGAGGGGGAACACTGAAGCTTTCTTT. The rearrangement uses TRBV20-1 and TRBJ1-1; TRBD1 is a possible D gene (6 bases). The V gene lost 6 bases and the J gene lost 1 base, with 15 bases spanning the gap. The CDR3 has 14 amino acids. CDR1 and CDR2 from the germline V gene are DFQATT and SNEGSKA (reference sequence).

J is TRBJ1-6 and V is TRBV6-2 or TRBV6-3; D possibly corresponds to TRBD1 (6 bases). Germline assignment: CDR1 MNHEY and CDR2 SVGEGT. V dropped 2 bases and J dropped 18 bases, with 11 bases sitting between them. This CDR3 spans 11 amino acids. CDR3 sequence: CASSYAGTTHF. The CDR3 nucleotides read TGTGCCAGCAGTTACGCCGGGACAACCCACTTT.

In this sample, this clonotype turned up many times. This chain joins TRBV5-1 and TRBJ2-3, with D possibly TRBD1 on 5 matching bases. This CDR3 is 14 amino acids long. Trimming removed 4 bases from V and 5 bases from J, with 14 bases in between. Germline V gene data show CDR1 as SGHRS and CDR2 as YFSETQ. CDR3 DNA: TGCGCCAGCAGCCTGCCCGGTAGGGGAGATACGCAGTATTTT. It is translated as CASSLPGRGDTQYF.

There are a few counts of this clonotype. The chain carries TRBV5-1 and TRBJ1-4; a possible D gene is TRBD1 (5 bases). Germline CDR1 is SGHRS and CDR2 is YFSETQ. This CDR3 comprises 15 residues. V was trimmed by 5 bases and J by 0 bases, leaving 11 bases between them. CDR3 sequence reads: CASRVGATTNEKLFF. DNA of the CDR3: TGCGCCAGCAGGGTAGGGGCGACAACTAATGAAAAACTGTTTTTT.

This chain joins TRBV15 and TRBJ2-3, with 9 nucleotides matching TRBD2. The CDR3 is 14 residues long. The germline CDR1 and CDR2 sequences are LNHNV and YYDKDF (reference sequence). The J segment lost 7 bases and the V segment lost 9 bases, leaving 11 bases of the junction unmatched. The CDR3 nucleotides are TGTGCCACGAGAGGGGGACTAGCAACCCATACGCAGTATTTT. Translation: CATRGGLATHTQYF.

V gene TRBV6-2 or TRBV6-3 combines with J gene TRBJ2-6, with D perhaps TRBD1 (6 bases). The germline V gene encodes CDR1 MNHEY and CDR2 SVGEGT. The V and J ends lost 5 bases and 5 bases respectively, with 19 bases between them. This CDR3 spans 17 amino acids. The CDR3 DNA sequence: TGTGCCAGCAGTCCTGGGACAAATAACCTCTGGGCCAACGTCCTGACTTTC. Amino acids: CASSPGTNNLWANVLTF.

The V call is TRBV5-8, the J call TRBJ2-3, with D possibly TRBD1 on 5 matching bases. Germline V gives CDR1 SGHTS, CDR2 YDEGEE. Trimming left V 0 bases short and J 8 bases short, with 16 bases between. This CDR3 is 15 amino acids long. The DNA of the CDR3 is TGTGCCAGCAGCTTGGCCAGGGTCGGCATTGGTACGCAGTATTTT. Translating it yields CASSLARVGIGTQYF.

This clonotype showed up just a few times. The CDR3 loop reads CATSRETGTGNTIYF. CDR3 DNA: TGTGCCACCAGCAGAGAGACAGGAACTGGAAACACCATATATTTT. This rearrangement joins TRBV15 to TRBJ1-3; D may be TRBD1 (6 bases). The CDR3 is 15 residues long. The V gene lost 0 bases and the J gene lost 2 bases, with 8 bases spanning the gap. Germline CDR1 is LNHNV and CDR2 is YYDKDF (reference sequence). The whole variable domain, filled in from reference TRBV15 and TRBJ1-3, reads DAMVIQNPRYQVTQFGKPVTLSCSQTLNHNVMYWYQQKSSQAPKLLFHYYDKDFNNEADTPDNFQSRRPNTSFCFLDIRSPGLGDTAMYLCATSRETGTGNTIYFGEGSWLTVV.

The table lists this clonotype with a few counts. This chain uses TRBV20-1 with TRBJ2-7; unclear D gene. Deletions cut 0 bases from V and 4 bases from J, with 7 bases between. Germline CDR1 DFQATT, CDR2 SNEGSKA (reference sequence). The CDR3 sequence is 12 residues long. In DNA, the CDR3 is TGCAGTGCTAGAGATCTTGTGTACGAGCAGTACTTC. Its protein product is CSARDLVYEQYF.

This clonotype was seen many times. This rearrangement joins TRBV12-3 or TRBV12-4 to TRBJ2-1; D is uncertain. The CDR3 totals 15 residues. Trimming removed 3 bases from V and 8 bases from J, with 17 bases in between. The CDR3 is CASSFRPPAGDEQFF. Written as DNA, the CDR3 is TGTGCCAGCAGTTTTCGACCACCGGCCGGCGATGAGCAGTTCTTC.

This clonotype was detected a few times. The chain combines TRBV19 with TRBJ2-7; 15 bases align to TRBD2. V shed 5 bases, J shed 2 bases, and the junction held 4 bases outside the gene matches. Germline V gene data show CDR1 as LNHDA and CDR2 as SQIVND (reference sequence). This CDR3 spans 16 amino acids. The CDR3 is CASSPGTSGRTYEQYF. In DNA, the CDR3 is TGTGCCAGTAGTCCCGGGACTAGCGGGAGGACCTACGAGCAGTACTTC. Using reference TRBV19 and TRBJ2-7 for the parts outside the CDR3, the full variable domain is DGGITQSPKYLFRKEGQNVTLSCEQNLNHDAMYWYRQDPGQGLRLIYYSQIVNDFQKGDIAEGYSVSREKKESFPLTVTSAQKNPTAFYLCASSPGTSGRTYEQYFGPGTRLTVT.

The CDR3 spells CASSVDERPYEQYF. DNA of the CDR3: TGTGCCAGCAGCGTAGACGAGCGTCCCTACGAGCAGTACTTC. V and J are TRBV25-1 and TRBJ2-7; D is unclear. The CDR3 covers 14 residues. The germline gives CDR1 MGHDK, CDR2 SYGVNS. V lost 6 bases, J lost 2 bases, and 14 bases lay in between.

This chain uses TRBV7-9 with TRBJ2-2; 8 nucleotides line up with TRBD1. Per the germline V gene, CDR1 is SEHNR and CDR2 is FQNEAQ (reference sequence). After removal of 5 bases from V and 7 bases from J, the junction contained 12 bases not matched to a gene. The CDR3 contains 16 residues. The CDR3 reads CASSPYGQGAVGELFF. The DNA for the CDR3 is TGTGCCAGCAGCCCGTACGGCCAGGGGGCTGTCGGGGAGCTGTTTTTT.

In its sample, this clonotype was seen a few times. J is TRBJ2-4 and V is TRBV14, with TRBD2 matching over 8 bases. The CDR3 is 16 residues long. The germline gives CDR1 SGHDN, CDR2 FVKESK. V was clipped by 2 bases and J by 0 bases; unmatched bases: 3. The CDR3 DNA sequence: TGTGCCAGCAGCCAAACTAGCGGCGGAGCCAAAAACATTCAGTACTTC. The encoded protein is CASSQTSGGAKNIQYF.

The rearrangement uses TRBV4-1 and TRBJ2-5, with 8 bases matching TRBD2. Germline CDR1 reads MGHRA; CDR2 reads YSYEKL. The CDR3 covers 16 residues. Germline trimming cut 0 bases from V and 1 base from J; bases unmatched to any gene: 4. CDR3 residues: CASSQDPGGRQETQYF. DNA for the CDR3: TGCGCCAGCAGCCAAGATCCGGGAGGGCGCCAAGAGACCCAGTACTTC.

At least ten counts were recorded for this clonotype. The rearrangement joins TRBV7-2 to TRBJ2-1; the match to TRBD2 covers 14 bases. Germline lookup yields CDR1 SGHTA and CDR2 FQGNSA. Trimming cost V 5 bases and J 5 bases; bases outside gene matches: 8. This CDR3 comprises 17 residues. The CDR3 is CASSAWTSGGTNNEQFF. CDR3 coding DNA: TGTGCCAGCAGCGCTTGGACTAGCGGGGGGACGAACAATGAGCAGTTCTTC.

The J gene is TRBJ2-7, the V gene TRBV6-1; a weak D match, TRBD1 (5 bases). Trimming stripped 7 bases from V and 4 bases from J, with 20 bases between. The CDR3 has 15 amino acids. Germline V lookup: CDR1 MNHNS, CDR2 SASEGT. The CDR3 coding sequence is TGTGCCAGCATTCCCGTGCAGGGTGGGTATTACGAGCAGTACTTC. It is translated as CASIPVQGGYYEQYF.

The rearrangement links TRBV3-1 to TRBJ2-1, with D unclear. CDR3 size: 15 residues. With 5 bases removed from V and 4 bases from J, the gap between germline ends came to 15 bases. Germline lookup yields CDR1 LGHDT and CDR2 YNNKEL (reference sequence). CDR3 sequence reads: CASSSDGLGYNEQFF. For the CDR3, the DNA is TGTGCCAGCAGCTCGGACGGCCTCGGGTACAATGAGCAGTTCTTC.

This clonotype was counted at least ten times. The rearrangement joins TRBV18 to TRBJ2-1; 9 nucleotides agree with TRBD2. The CDR3 length is 16 residues. In germline, CDR1 is KGHSH, CDR2 LQKENI. The V gene end was trimmed by 2 bases and the J gene end by 2 bases; junction bases not matched to a gene: 4. The chain's CDR3 is CASSPTPSGAYNEQFF. In DNA, the CDR3 is TGTGCCAGCTCACCAACCCCTAGCGGGGCCTACAATGAGCAGTTCTTC.

This clonotype appeared a few times. The J gene is TRBJ2-1, the V gene TRBV5-1; the D call may be TRBD1 or TRBD2 (5 bases each). This CDR3 contains 17 residues. The V gene's germline CDR1 is SGHRS and CDR2 YFSETQ. Trimming stripped 4 bases from V and 0 bases from J, with 17 bases between. The CDR3 here is CASSPERGFSSYNEQFF. The CDR3 coding sequence is TGCGCCAGCAGCCCCGAGAGGGGCTTCAGCTCCTACAATGAGCAGTTCTTC.

This clonotype was observed a few times. The rearrangement joins TRBV6-5 to TRBJ2-7; 9 nucleotides agree with TRBD1. The CDR3 is 16 residues long. Looked up from germline, CDR1 is MNHEY and CDR2 is SVGAGI. J gave up 2 bases and V 2 bases, and 7 bases lay outside the gene matches. CDR3: CASSYLKTGGPYEQYF. The CDR3 DNA reads as TGTGCCAGCAGTTACCTAAAGACAGGGGGACCCTACGAGCAGTACTTC.

This chain joins TRBV29-1 and TRBJ2-5; 10 bases line up with TRBD1. Trimming cost V 7 bases and J 5 bases; bases outside gene matches: 13. Germline values: CDR1 SQVTM, CDR2 ANQGSEA. The CDR3 totals 15 residues. The CDR3 spells CSARDRGWSDETQYF. The CDR3 bases are TGCAGCGCCCGGGACAGGGGTTGGTCCGATGAGACCCAGTACTTC.

This clonotype has only a few counts. This chain connects TRBV11-2 to TRBJ2-7, with unresolved D. The CDR3 totals 13 residues. Trimming shortened V by 5 bases and J by 5 bases, and 13 bases separated the two germline ends. Germline CDR1 SGHAT, CDR2 FQNNGV. This CDR3 reads CASSATVADEQYF. The CDR3 DNA sequence: TGTGCCAGCAGCGCTACTGTGGCCGACGAGCAGTACTTC.